The 32 T cell receptor beta chains presented below share a single source sample, sequenced in a study of cytomegalovirus exposure and HLA in healthy donors. This PCR relied on a set of 60 Vbeta primers and 13 Jbeta primers. The protocol was immunoSEQ multiplex PCR, while the TCRdb copy is restricted to in-frame clones and leaves out a portion. The sample has 84,000 or so clones; around four fifths are singletons. The source material was PBMCs. Source of these receptors: a boy between 10 and 17 years old in good health and CMV-seronegative.

The genes are TRBV15 and TRBJ1-6, with 10 bases matching TRBD1. The length of the CDR3 is 17 residues. Germline V lookup: CDR1 LNHNV, CDR2 YYDKDF (reference sequence). V dropped 0 bases and J dropped 9; count of bases not matched to a gene: 8. The CDR3 nucleotides read TGTGCCACCAGCAGAGATACCGTTAGACAGGGGGCTTCACCCCTCCACTTT. It translates to CATSRDTVRQGASPLHF.

This chain links TRBV29-1 with TRBJ1-1; 9 nucleotides agree with TRBD1. With V trimmed by 7 bases and J by 7 bases, 10 bases remained unmatched. Germline V lookup: CDR1 SQVTM, CDR2 ANQGSEA. The length of the CDR3 is 13 residues. In nucleotides, the CDR3 is TGCAGCGGTGCACAGGGGGCATTGAGTGAAGCTTTCTTT. Encoded protein: CSGAQGALSEAFF.

This clone showed up just a few times. V usage is TRBV9 and J usage is TRBJ1-1, with TRBD1 matching over 7 bases. This CDR3 has 13 residues. The J segment lost 11 bases and the V segment lost 0 bases, leaving 7 bases of the junction unmatched. CDR1 is SGDLS and CDR2 is YYNGEE in the germline V gene. The CDR3, as DNA: TGTGCCAGCAGCGTAGATTCGACAGGGATGGCTTTCTTT. The encoded protein is CASSVDSTGMAFF.

This clone was observed a single time. V gene TRBV19 combines with J gene TRBJ2-1; maybe TRBD2 (5 bases). V lost 2 bases to trimming and J lost 4 bases, with 6 bases between them. Germline V gene lookup returns CDR1 LNHDA and CDR2 SQIVND (reference sequence). The CDR3 contains 13 residues. The CDR3 DNA is TGTGCCAGTAGTATATCGGGGTACAATGAGCAGTTCTTC. Protein sequence: CASSISGYNEQFF.

This chain links TRBV7-9 with TRBJ2-7; D remains unclear. Deletions cut 2 bases from V and 4 bases from J, with 6 bases between. Germline CDR1 reads SEHNR; CDR2 reads FQNEAQ (reference sequence). This CDR3 spans 12 amino acids. CDR3 bases: TGTGCCAGCAGCTTATACGGGTACGAGCAGTACTTC. Amino acids: CASSLYGYEQYF.

This clone occurred once. V and J are TRBV18 and TRBJ1-5; 7 bases line up with TRBD1. The CDR3 is 15 amino acids. CDR1 is KGHSH and CDR2 is LQKENI in the germline V gene. Germline trimming cut 5 bases from V and 0 bases from J; bases unmatched to any gene: 4. In DNA form, the CDR3 reads TGTGCCAGCTCATCGGGACAGAGTAGCAATCAGCCCCAGCATTTT. As protein: CASSSGQSSNQPQHF.

This clone was recorded once. V and J are TRBV15 and TRBJ1-5, with unresolved D. CDR3 length: 14 residues. Trimming shortened V by 3 bases and J by 3 bases, and 9 bases separated the two germline ends. Germline CDR1 LNHNV, CDR2 YYDKDF (reference sequence). The CDR3 DNA sequence: TGTGCCACCAGCAGGCCGGAGCCCAATCAGCCCCAGCATTTT. Translating gives CATSRPEPNQPQHF.

The gene calls are TRBV28 and TRBJ1-2, with D possibly being TRBD1 (6 bases). The CDR3 runs 14 residues. The V gene lost 2 bases and the J gene lost 8 bases, with 15 bases spanning the gap. Germline CDR1 reads MDHEN; CDR2 reads SYDVKM. DNA for the CDR3: TGTGCCAGCAGTTTAGGACAGTACGGGTTGGGCTACACCTTC. Its translation is CASSLGQYGLGYTF.

The chain links TRBV7-8 to TRBJ2-1; 8 nucleotides align to TRBD2. Germline assignment: CDR1 SGHVS and CDR2 FQNEAQ. CDR3 length: 15 residues. The junction had 7 bases not matched to a gene; V was cut back by 1 base and J by 8 bases. DNA of the CDR3: TGTGCCAGCAGCTTAGAAGGGACTAGAGGCCATGAGCAGTTCTTC. It encodes CASSLEGTRGHEQFF. Full variable domain (remainder filled in from reference TRBV7-8 and TRBJ2-1): GAGVSQSPRYKVAKRGQDVALRCDPISGHVSLFWYQQALGQGPEFLTYFQNEAQLDKSGLPSDRFFAERPEGSVSTLKIQRTQQEDSAVYLCASSLEGTRGHEQFFGPGTRLTVL.

CDR3 DNA: TGTGCCAGCAGCTCCCGGACAGGGGAAGACTATGGCTACACCTTC. Translated: CASSSRTGEDYGYTF. The chain uses TRBV7-9 and TRBJ1-2, with 9 bases that match TRBD1. Germline V gene data show CDR1 as SEHNR and CDR2 as FQNEAQ (reference sequence). This CDR3 contains 15 residues. Unmatched junction bases numbered 6, after V lost 4 bases and J lost 3 bases.

With respect to this clone: This sample includes further DNA sequences coding for the same CDR3. This sequence joins TRBV28 and TRBJ2-5; D ambiguous. V gave up 3 bases and J gave up 4 bases, with 3 bases separating them. The CDR3 extends over 11 amino acids. Germline values: CDR1 MDHEN, CDR2 SYDVKM. The CDR3 loop reads CASSFRETQYF. The CDR3 DNA reads as TGTGCCAGCAGTTTCCGAGAGACCCAGTACTTC. Using reference TRBV28 and TRBJ2-5 for the parts outside the CDR3, the full variable domain is DVKVTQSSRYLVKRTGEKVFLECVQDMDHENMFWYRQDPGLGLRLIYFSYDVKMKEKGDIPEGYSVSREKKERFSLILESASTNQTSMYLCASSFRETQYFGPGTRLLVL.

This sequence joins TRBV30 and TRBJ1-5; 10 bases line up with TRBD1. The germline V gene encodes CDR1 GTSNPN and CDR2 SVGIG (reference sequence). CDR3 size: 14 residues. The junction had 7 bases not matched to a gene; V was cut back by 5 bases and J by 6 bases. Here the CDR3 DNA reads TGTGCCTGGGCCGGGACAGGGGACGGTCAGCCCCAGCATTTT. Its translation is CAWAGTGDGQPQHF.

The CDR3, as DNA: TGCGCCAGCAGCGGATTGACAGGGAGCTCCTACAATGAGCAGTTCTTC. Translating it yields CASSGLTGSSYNEQFF. V usage is TRBV4-1 and J usage is TRBJ2-1, with 7 bases lining up with TRBD1. The V segment lost 5 bases and the J segment 0 bases; nucleotides outside the gene matches: 7. Per germline, CDR1 MGHRA and CDR2 YSYEKL. CDR3 size: 16 residues.

This clone was seen more than once but under ten times. This chain links TRBV23-1 with TRBJ2-7, with a tentative D call TRBD2 (7 bases). TRBV23-1 is an open reading frame, and its role is uncertain. The CDR3 is 16 residues long. V was cut by 0 bases and J by 3 bases, with 15 bases left in between. DNA of the CDR3: TGCGCCAGCAGTCAATCGAGGGGGGGCGTGCGCTACGAGCAGTACTTC. Translating gives CASSQSRGGVRYEQYF.

This chain joins TRBV30 and TRBJ2-3; TRBD2 matches 10 bases. This CDR3 comprises 18 residues. V trimming: 5 bases; J trimming: 1 base; junction bases outside the gene matches: 15. Germline values: CDR1 GTSNPN, CDR2 SVGIG (reference sequence). CDR3 sequence reads: CAWGRSGRAGWGTDTQYF. CDR3 sequence (DNA): TGTGCCTGGGGAAGGAGCGGGAGGGCCGGTTGGGGCACAGATACGCAGTATTTT.

This chain links TRBV21-1 with TRBJ1-1; the tabulated D call, TRBD1, remains unverified against the DNA. TRBV21-1 is designated a pseudogene. The CDR3 sequence is 18 residues long. CDR3 amino acids: CASRKTRDRLFMNTEAFF. The CDR3 coding sequence is TGTGCCAGCAGAAAGACCCGGGACAGACTTTTCATGAACACTGAAGCTTTCTTT.

The genes are TRBV6-4 and TRBJ2-2, with no clear D. V gave up 4 bases and J gave up 3 bases, with 6 bases separating them. The germline CDR1 and CDR2 sequences are MRHNA and SNTAGT. This CDR3 is 13 amino acids long. In DNA, the CDR3 is TGTGCCAGCAGTGGTGAGGACACCGGGGAGCTGTTTTTT. Residues: CASSGEDTGELFF.

In its sample, this clone was seen a few times. The chain combines TRBV29-1 with TRBJ1-1; D is unresolved. CDR3 length: 12 amino acids. V dropped 5 bases and J dropped 4 bases, with 11 bases sitting between them. Germline CDR1 is SQVTM and CDR2 is ANQGSEA. In nucleotides, the CDR3 is TGCAGCGTTTCGGGTTTTCCCACTGAAGCTTTCTTT. This translates into CSVSGFPTEAFF. Variable domain in full (rest from reference TRBV29-1 and TRBJ1-1): SAVISQKPSRDICQRGTSLTIQCQVDSQVTMMFWYRQQPGQSLTLIATANQGSEATYESGFVIDKFPISRPNLTFSTLTVSNMSPEDSSIYLCSVSGFPTEAFFGQGTRLTVV.

J is TRBJ2-7 and V is TRBV29-1; TRBD1 matches 9 bases. Germline trimming cut 7 bases from V and 2 bases from J; bases unmatched to any gene: 9. The length of the CDR3 is 14 residues. Looked up from germline, CDR1 is SQVTM and CDR2 is ANQGSEA. The CDR3 loop reads CSGLTGTGPYEQYF. The CDR3 region has the DNA TGCAGCGGTCTCACCGGGACAGGGCCCTACGAGCAGTACTTC.

The DNA of the CDR3 is TGCGCCAGCAGCAGCGGGGGGAACAATGAGCAGTTCTTC. Protein product: CASSSGGNNEQFF. The chain combines TRBV10-2 with TRBJ2-1, with 9 bases identical to TRBD2. The CDR3 sequence is 13 residues long. Germline V gene data show CDR1 as WSHSY and CDR2 as SAAADI. The V and J ends lost 6 bases and 5 bases, in that order; junction bases with no gene match: 2.

This chain uses TRBV14 with TRBJ1-1; D unclear. The CDR3 loop spans 16 amino acids. The germline V and J ends were trimmed by 2 bases and 1 base, with 14 bases remaining between them. Germline V CDR1 and CDR2: SGHDN, FVKESK. CDR3 DNA sequence: TGTGCCAGCAGCCAAATGCCGTCCACGGGGAACACTGAAGCTTTCTTT. Protein: CASSQMPSTGNTEAFF.

J is TRBJ1-1 and V is TRBV10-1, with 11 positions matching TRBD1. The CDR3 length is 16 residues. The J segment lost 3 bases and the V segment lost 4 bases, leaving 7 bases of the junction unmatched. In germline, CDR1 is WNHNN, CDR2 SYGVQD (reference sequence). CDR3 bases: TGCGCCAGCAGTGTCACCGGGACAGGGGGGCACACTGAAGCTTTCTTT. Translating it yields CASSVTGTGGHTEAFF.

About this clone: This specimen includes other DNA sequences encoding the same CDR3. The chain combines TRBV6-1 with TRBJ1-5; possibly TRBD1 for D (5 bases). The CDR3 consists of 12 residues. CDR1 MNHNS and CDR2 SASEGT come from the germline V gene. Trimming stripped 7 bases from V and 3 bases from J, with 7 bases between. CDR3 loop: CASNRNNQPQHF. The DNA for the CDR3 is TGTGCCAGCAACAGGAACAATCAGCCCCAGCATTTT.

This sequence joins TRBV19 and TRBJ2-7, with a possible D match to TRBD1 (5 bases). Trimming pared 6 bases from V and 0 bases from J, leaving 9 bases between. Germline V gene data show CDR1 as LNHDA and CDR2 as SQIVND (reference sequence). There are 13 residues in the CDR3. CDR3: CASSNRPSYEQYF. CDR3 bases: TGTGCCAGTAGCAACAGGCCCTCCTACGAGCAGTACTTC.

The chain combines TRBV7-2 with TRBJ2-1, with 9 bases lining up with TRBD1. This CDR3 is built from 15 residues. Germline-derived CDR1 and CDR2 are SGHTA and FQGNSA. The trim removed 4 bases at V and 8 bases at J, leaving 9 bases unmatched. CDR3 DNA sequence: TGTGCCAGCAGCTCCCGAGGACAGGGGCGGTATGAGCAGTTCTTC. This sequence encodes CASSSRGQGRYEQFF.

The chain has TRBV7-6 and TRBJ1-1; D is perhaps TRBD1 (6 bases). From germline, CDR1 is SGHVS and CDR2 FNYEAQ. The V end lost 3 bases, the J end lost 1 base, and 30 bases lay between the germline ends. The CDR3 consists of 21 residues. In DNA, the CDR3 is TGTGCCAGCAGCTTGGGGCCCTGGACCCCAAGATATGACAGGAGGAACACTGAAGCTTTCTTT. Its translation: CASSLGPWTPRYDRRNTEAFF.

CDR3 region: CASSFEGGEVYEQYF. Here the CDR3 DNA reads TGTGCCAGCAGCTTTGAGGGCGGCGAAGTCTACGAGCAGTACTTC. The chain recombines TRBV7-9 with TRBJ2-7, with D perhaps TRBD2 (5 bases). Germline V CDR1 and CDR2: SEHNR, FQNEAQ (reference sequence). The V and J ends lost 3 bases and 3 bases respectively, with 15 bases between them. The CDR3 is made up of 15 amino acids.

In this sample, this clone turned up once. This chain joins TRBV7-2 and TRBJ2-7, with D perhaps TRBD2 (6 bases). There are 13 residues in the CDR3. V was pared by 3 bases and J by 6 bases, with 12 bases between. Germline loops: CDR1 SGHTA, CDR2 FQGNSA. CDR3 in amino acids: CASSFGRGGEQYF. CDR3 DNA sequence: TGTGCCAGCAGCTTCGGAAGGGGAGGCGAGCAGTACTTC.

This chain connects TRBV6-5 to TRBJ2-1; TRBD2 agrees at 9 bases. The junction had 5 bases not matched to a gene; V was cut back by 7 bases and J by 7 bases. Per the germline V gene, CDR1 is MNHEY and CDR2 is SVGAGI. The CDR3 is 13 amino acids. CDR3 protein: CASTRGRANEQFF. CDR3 sequence (DNA): TGTGCCAGCACGCGCGGGAGGGCGAATGAGCAGTTCTTC.

This clone was seen more than once but under ten times. V and J are TRBV5-6 and TRBJ1-6; D is undetermined. Germline V gene sequence: CDR1 SGHDT, CDR2 YYEEEE. V was shortened by 3 bases and J by 11 bases, with 9 bases between the two germline ends. The CDR3 extends over 12 amino acids. The CDR3 is CASSSLMAPLHF. For the CDR3, the DNA is TGTGCCAGCAGCTCCCTAATGGCACCCCTCCACTTT.

This clone turned up a few times. This chain connects TRBV5-1 to TRBJ1-4; D remains ambiguous. The CDR3 is 14 residues long. Germline V gene lookup returns CDR1 SGHRS and CDR2 YFSETQ. V was cut by 0 bases and J by 4 bases, with 7 bases left in between. CDR3 in DNA: TGCGCCAGCAGCTTGGTTACTCATAATGAAAAACTGTTTTTT. Encoded protein: CASSLVTHNEKLFF.

V is TRBV28 and J is TRBJ2-5; maybe TRBD2 (6 bases). V lost 8 bases to trimming and J lost 2 bases, with 15 bases between them. There are 14 residues in the CDR3. Germline V CDR1 and CDR2: MDHEN, SYDVKM. DNA for the CDR3: TGTGCCAGCCAACCGGGACTGCTGCAAGAGACCCAGTACTTC. This codes for CASQPGLLQETQYF.